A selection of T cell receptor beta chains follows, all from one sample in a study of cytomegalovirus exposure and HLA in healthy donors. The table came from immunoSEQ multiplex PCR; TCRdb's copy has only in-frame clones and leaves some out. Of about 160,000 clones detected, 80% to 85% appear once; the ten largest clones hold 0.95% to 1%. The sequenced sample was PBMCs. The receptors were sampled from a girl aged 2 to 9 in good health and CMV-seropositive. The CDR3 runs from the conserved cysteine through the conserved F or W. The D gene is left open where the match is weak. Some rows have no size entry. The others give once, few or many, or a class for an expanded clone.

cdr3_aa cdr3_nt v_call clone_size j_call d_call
CASSQEVVAGGPLNEQFF TGTGCCAGCAGCCAAGAGGTAGTGGCGGGAGGGCCTCTGAATGAGCAGTTCTTC TRBV14 . TRBJ2-1 TRBD2
CASSLIAGADGELFF TGTGCCAGCAGCTTAATAGCGGGAGCGGACGGGGAGCTGTTTTTT TRBV5-6 . TRBJ2-2 TRBD2
CASSLVQGGNTIYF TGCGCCAGCAGCTTGGTACAGGGAGGAAACACCATATATTTT TRBV5-1 . TRBJ1-3 .
CASSPPPSGRDNEQFF TGTGCCAGCAGCCCACCCCCAAGCGGGAGAGACAATGAGCAGTTCTTC TRBV7-9 . TRBJ2-1 TRBD2
CASSQDPEGWETQYF TGCGCCAGCAGCCAAGATCCAGAGGGCTGGGAGACCCAGTACTTC TRBV4-1 . TRBJ2-5 .
CASSGPGSGNTIYF TGTGCCAGCAGTGGACCAGGGTCCGGAAACACCATATATTTT TRBV28 few TRBJ1-3 .
CASSRTGGGYTF TGTGCCAGCAGCCGGACAGGGGGAGGTTACACCTTC TRBV6-5 . TRBJ1-2 TRBD1
CASSQTRQGASRLRRPQHF TGTGCCAGTAGTCAGACTCGACAGGGGGCTTCGAGGCTTCGTCGGCCCCAGCATTTT TRBV19 . TRBJ1-5 TRBD1
CSSRSGAGGYTF TGCAGCTCTCGTTCGGGCGCGGGGGGCTACACCTTC TRBV29-1 . TRBJ1-2 .
CASTTPGANVLTF TGTGCCTCCACGACACCTGGGGCCAACGTCCTGACTTTC TRBV28 . TRBJ2-6 .
CASSPGQGHQPQHF TGTGCCAGCTCGCCGGGACAGGGGCATCAGCCCCAGCATTTT TRBV18 . TRBJ1-5 TRBD1
CASRGDGGNTEAFF TGTGCCAGCAGGGGGGACGGGGGGAACACTGAAGCTTTCTTT TRBV2 . TRBJ1-1 .
CASSQERYNEQFF TGCGCCAGCAGCCAAGAACGGTACAATGAGCAGTTCTTC TRBV4-1 . TRBJ2-1 .
CASSLDGRGPGIYGYTF TGCGCCAGCAGCTTGGATGGCAGGGGGCCAGGTATCTATGGCTACACCTTC TRBV5-1 . TRBJ1-2 TRBD1
CSVESSGSTDTQYF TGCAGCGTTGAATCTAGCGGGAGCACAGATACGCAGTATTTT TRBV29-1 . TRBJ2-3 TRBD2
CSVAPADPYNEQFF TGCAGCGTTGCGCCAGCGGACCCCTACAATGAGCAGTTCTTC TRBV29-1 . TRBJ2-1 .
CASRLQGGEQYF TGTGCCAGCAGACTACAGGGGGGCGAGCAGTACTTC TRBV6-5 few TRBJ2-7 TRBD1
CASREEAGGYTF TGTGCCAGCCGAGAAGAGGCGGGCGGCTACACCTTC TRBV6-5 . TRBJ1-2 .
CAWSVRGDTEAFF TGTGCCTGGAGTGTCAGGGGAGACACTGAAGCTTTCTTT TRBV30 . TRBJ1-1 .
CAWSSGLASETQYF TGTGCCTGGAGTTCCGGACTAGCGAGCGAGACCCAGTACTTC TRBV30 few TRBJ2-5 TRBD2
CASGLGLGEQYF TGTGCCAGCGGACTGGGACTAGGCGAGCAGTACTTC TRBV27 . TRBJ2-7 TRBD2
CAISESWDRGLSGNTIYF TGTGCCATCAGTGAGTCGTGGGACAGGGGGCTCTCTGGAAACACCATATATTTT TRBV10-3 . TRBJ1-3 TRBD1
CASSLRLAGPRPREQFF TGTGCCAGCAGCTTAAGGCTAGCGGGGCCCCGCCCGCGTGAGCAGTTCTTC TRBV7-2 . TRBJ2-1 TRBD2
CASSPLDRRAKNIQYF TGTGCCAGCAGTCCACTGGACAGGCGAGCCAAAAACATTCAGTACTTC TRBV28 . TRBJ2-4 TRBD1
CASSQVVRRDQPQHF TGCGCCAGCAGCCAAGTCGTCAGGAGGGATCAGCCCCAGCATTTT TRBV4-1 once TRBJ1-5 .
CASSPGLAGAIDTQYF TGTGCCAGCAGCCCGGGACTAGCGGGAGCTATAGATACGCAGTATTTT TRBV5-6 . TRBJ2-3 TRBD2
CSVSGQGRFSEAFF TGCAGCGTTAGCGGACAGGGAAGATTCTCTGAAGCTTTCTTT TRBV29-1 . TRBJ1-1 TRBD1
CASGLGLNTEAFF TGTGCTAGTGGTTTGGGGCTTAACACTGAAGCTTTCTTT TRBV12-5 . TRBJ1-1 .
CASSFGDRDTGELFF TGTGCCAGCAGCTTTGGGGACAGGGACACCGGGGAGCTGTTTTTT TRBV7-2 . TRBJ2-2 TRBD1
CASGGGRSNQPQHF TGTGCCAGTGGAGGAGGCAGAAGCAATCAGCCCCAGCATTTT TRBV19 . TRBJ1-5 .
CASSQGAAGGITAFF TGTGCCAGCAGCCAAGGAGCTGCAGGGGGTATCACAGCTTTCTTT TRBV14 . TRBJ1-1 TRBD1
CASSLAGGPRGYTF TGTGCCAGCAGTTTAGCGGGGGGTCCTCGTGGCTACACCTTC TRBV27 . TRBJ1-2 .
CASSYSGSSYNEQFF TGTGCCAGCAGTTACTCCGGGAGCTCCTACAATGAGCAGTTCTTC TRBV6-5 . TRBJ2-1 .
CASSLSLAGFADTQYF TGTGCCAGCAGCCTGTCACTAGCGGGATTTGCAGATACGCAGTATTTT TRBV28 . TRBJ2-3 TRBD2
CAWSVEGGRDKNIQYF TGTGCCTGGAGTGTAGAGGGCGGGAGAGACAAAAACATTCAGTACTTC TRBV30 . TRBJ2-4 TRBD2
CASSSGQLYQPQHF TGTGCCAGCAGTTCGGGACAGCTTTATCAGCCCCAGCATTTT TRBV28 . TRBJ1-5 TRBD1
CTSSSRSSDEQFF TGCACCAGCAGCTCCCGGTCCTCGGATGAGCAGTTCTTC TRBV1 . TRBJ2-1 .
CASSGKLAGEEWEQFF TGTGCCAGCAGCGGAAAACTAGCGGGAGAAGAATGGGAGCAGTTCTTC TRBV9 few TRBJ2-1 TRBD2
CASSPSTGVNTEAFF TGCGCCAGCAGCCCGAGTACGGGGGTGAACACTGAAGCTTTCTTT TRBV5-1 . TRBJ1-1 .
CAWSFQTGFYEQYF TGTGCCTGGAGTTTCCAGACTGGTTTTTACGAGCAGTACTTC TRBV30 . TRBJ2-7 .
CASSLGRNTEAFF TGTGCCAGCAGCCTAGGGAGAAACACTGAAGCTTTCTTT TRBV6-5 . TRBJ1-1 .
CASRVWTGGAPGANVLTF TGTGCCAGCAGAGTTTGGACAGGGGGCGCGCCTGGGGCCAACGTCCTGACTTTC TRBV28 . TRBJ2-6 TRBD1
CATTDRDTEAFF TGTGCCACAACGGACAGGGACACTGAAGCTTTCTTT TRBV19 . TRBJ1-1 TRBD1
CASSQARVSNEQFF TGTGCCAGCTCACAGGCTCGGGTGTCTAATGAGCAGTTCTTC TRBV18 . TRBJ2-1 .
CASSPDRDEKLFF TGTGCCAGCAGTCCGGACAGGGATGAAAAACTGTTTTTT TRBV2 . TRBJ1-4 TRBD1
CASSLAAPETQYF TGTGCCAGCAGTTTGGCTGCTCCAGAGACCCAGTACTTC TRBV28 . TRBJ2-5 .
CASSPRGGINYGYTF TGTGCCAGCAGCCCTCGAGGAGGGATCAACTATGGCTACACCTTC TRBV11-2 . TRBJ1-2 .